This T cell receptor (beta chain) was recovered during a study of shared clonotypes between healthy human individuals. In the study overall: Contributing individuals were a couple of females and three males aged 18 to 49.

Concerning this clone: No antigen is known for it.

Notes on the study in general: An effect of sequencing depth on clonotype sharing among donors was expected.

The CDR3 spans 14 residues. The ends were cut back, 6 bases at V and 9 bases at J, with 21 bases in the middle. In germline, CDR1 is MNHEY, CDR2 SVGAGI. The authors' processing: Owing to the provision of junction-only sequences devoid of quality scores by immunoSEQ, filtering differed. The data were produced by immunoSEQ multiplex PCR, yet TCRdb's version contains in-frame clones alone and is incomplete. V, J and clone size reflect that table, while D and trimming were determined from the DNA. The repertoire holds about 2.1 million clones, around 93% seen once, with 1.5% to 2% in the top ten. Selected positively for CCR7 and CD45RO-negative, naive CD8 cells excluded terminally differentiated effector memory CD45RA+ cells.

Material: naive CD8+ T cells from PBMCs. The receptor's source is a man aged 18-30 years in good health. Some clones in this sample may be carry-over from other donors' samples. This chain links TRBV6-5 with TRBJ2-7; unclear D gene. The CDR3 region has the DNA TGTGCCAGCAGGGGCCGAGGACGTCCCGTCGGGCAGTACTTC. It yields the protein CASRGRGRPVGQYF.